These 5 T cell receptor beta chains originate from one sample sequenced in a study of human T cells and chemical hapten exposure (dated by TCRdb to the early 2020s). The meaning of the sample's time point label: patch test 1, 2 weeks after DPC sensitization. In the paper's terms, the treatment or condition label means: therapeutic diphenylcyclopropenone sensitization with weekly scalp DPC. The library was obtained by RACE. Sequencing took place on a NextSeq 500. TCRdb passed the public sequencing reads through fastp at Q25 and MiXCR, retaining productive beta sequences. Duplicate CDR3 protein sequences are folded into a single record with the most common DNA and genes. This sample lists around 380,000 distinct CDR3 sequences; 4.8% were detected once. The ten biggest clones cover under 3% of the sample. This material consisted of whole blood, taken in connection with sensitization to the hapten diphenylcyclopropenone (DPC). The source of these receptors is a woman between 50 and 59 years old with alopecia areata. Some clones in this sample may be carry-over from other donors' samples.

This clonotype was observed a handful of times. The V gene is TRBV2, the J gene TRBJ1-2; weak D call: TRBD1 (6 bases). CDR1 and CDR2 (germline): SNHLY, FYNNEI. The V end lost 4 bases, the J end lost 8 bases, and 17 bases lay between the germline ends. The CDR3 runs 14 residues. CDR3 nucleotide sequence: TGTGCCAGCAGTGGGGCGAACAGGGAACTGGGCTACACCTTC. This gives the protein CASSGANRELGYTF.

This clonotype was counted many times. In nucleotides, the CDR3 is TGTGCCAGCAGGTTGCAGGGGGACACTGAAGCTTTCTTT. The encoded protein is CASRLQGDTEAFF. The chain links TRBV7-9 to TRBJ1-1; 7 nucleotides align to TRBD1. This CDR3 is 13 amino acids long. Germline trimming cut 6 bases from V and 3 bases from J; bases unmatched to any gene: 4. Germline V gene data show CDR1 as SEHNR and CDR2 as FQNEAQ (reference sequence).

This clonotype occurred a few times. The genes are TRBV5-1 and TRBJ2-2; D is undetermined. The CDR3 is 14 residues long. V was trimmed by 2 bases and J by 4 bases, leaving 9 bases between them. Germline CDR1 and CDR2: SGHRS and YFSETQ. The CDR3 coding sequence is TGCGCCAGCAGCTTAGTCAGCCTCACCGGGGAGCTGTTTTTT. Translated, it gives CASSLVSLTGELFF.

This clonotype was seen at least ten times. CDR3 sequence reads: CSARDLYGYTF. CDR3 nucleotide sequence: TGCAGTGCTAGAGACCTCTATGGCTACACCTTC. The chain employs TRBV20-1 and TRBJ1-2, with unresolved D. From germline, CDR1 is DFQATT and CDR2 SNEGSKA (reference sequence). The V and J ends lost 0 bases and 4 bases respectively, with 3 bases between them. This CDR3 is built from 11 residues.

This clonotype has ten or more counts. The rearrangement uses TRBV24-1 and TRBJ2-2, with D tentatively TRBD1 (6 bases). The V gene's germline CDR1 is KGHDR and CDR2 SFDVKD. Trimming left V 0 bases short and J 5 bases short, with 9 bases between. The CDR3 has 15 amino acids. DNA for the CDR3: TGTGCCACCAGTGATTTGCAGGGGCGGACCGGGGAGCTGTTTTTT. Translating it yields CATSDLQGRTGELFF.